This T cell receptor beta chain was found in a study of blood T cell repertoires in COVID-19. Study information: Material from acute and convalescent COVID-19 was sourced from the United States, Italy and Spain. PBMCs, B-cell-depleted T cells, or T cells were the source of the cDNA or gDNA that made up the material.

Per the original data handling: Reference gene primer amplification gave estimated nucleated cell counts. Libraries were prepared by immunoSEQ multiplex PCR; TCRdb keeps only in-frame clonotypes and omits some of them. The V and J calls and clone size come from that table; D and trimming were worked out from the DNA. The sample has around 380,000 clones; 81% are singletons. The CDR3 is made up of 12 amino acids. The ends were cut back, 2 bases at V and 14 bases at J, with 13 bases in the middle. Germline-derived CDR1 and CDR2 are GTSNPN and SVGIG (reference sequence). Sequenced material: peripheral blood. The receptor was isolated from a human donor with acute or convalescent COVID-19. The donor label of this sample is uncertain. V gene TRBV30 combines with J gene TRBJ1-6; no definite D call. CDR3 bases: TGTGCCTGGAGTACCGGCCCTAGGACCCTCCACTTT. This gives the protein CAWSTGPRTLHF. Together with reference TRBV30 and TRBJ1-6, the CDR3 gives the full variable domain: SQTIHQWPATLVQPVGSPLSLECTVEGTSNPNLYWYRQAAGRGLQLLFYSVGIGQISSEVPQNLSASRPQDRQFILSSKKLLLSDSGFYLCAWSTGPRTLHFGNGTRLTVT.